The 19 T cell receptor beta chains below come from one sample, sequenced in a study of blood T cell repertoires in COVID-19. TCRdb's table, derived via immunoSEQ multiplex PCR, lists solely in-frame clones and lacks some. Of about 410,000 clones detected, 86% appear once; the ten largest clones hold 1.4% to 1.5%. Sequencing used peripheral blood. These receptors all stem from a young woman with active or convalescent COVID-19.

This chain uses TRBV10-1 with TRBJ2-7, with D perhaps matching TRBD1 (6 bases). V lost 6 bases and J 6 bases, leaving 15 bases between the germline ends. The CDR3 contains 13 residues. Germline assignment: CDR1 WNHNN and CDR2 SYGVQD (reference sequence). The CDR3 region is CASRGQKTGEQYF. The DNA for the CDR3 is TGCGCCAGCAGAGGACAGAAGACGGGCGAGCAGTACTTC.

The V call is TRBV19, the J call TRBJ2-3; TRBD1 matches 7 bases. The CDR3 extends over 15 amino acids. J gave up 0 bases and V 6 bases, and 6 bases lay outside the gene matches. Germline-derived CDR1 and CDR2 are LNHDA and SQIVND (reference sequence). The CDR3 loop reads CASRITGASTDTQYF. Here the CDR3 DNA reads TGTGCCAGTAGAATTACAGGGGCTAGCACAGATACGCAGTATTTT.

The chain links TRBV27 to TRBJ1-1; D not certain. This CDR3 region has 14 residues. Trimming removed 10 bases from V and 0 bases from J, with 15 bases in between. Germline CDR1 reads MNHEY; CDR2 reads SMNVEV (reference sequence). The CDR3 spells CATGPGGLNTEAFF. Here the CDR3 DNA reads TGTGCCACCGGACCGGGCGGGCTGAACACTGAAGCTTTCTTT.

V gene TRBV2 combines with J gene TRBJ1-2; TRBD1 matches at 11 bases. The germline V gene has CDR1 SNHLY and CDR2 FYNNEI. Losses at the gene ends were 6 bases for V and 6 bases for J; bases not matched to a gene: 6. The CDR3 has 14 residues. The CDR3 DNA reads TGTGCCAGCAGGGTGGGACAGGGGGTAAATGGCTACACCTTC. Translation: CASRVGQGVNGYTF.

V gene TRBV15 combines with J gene TRBJ1-1, with TRBD1 matching over 11 bases. CDR3 length: 16 residues. Per germline, CDR1 LNHNV and CDR2 YYDKDF (reference sequence). V shed 0 bases and J 8 bases; nucleotides not matched to a gene: 8. The CDR3 region is CATSRDPRTGGGEAFF. DNA of the CDR3: TGTGCCACCAGCAGAGACCCTAGGACAGGGGGCGGGGAAGCTTTCTTT.

This chain links TRBV2 with TRBJ2-7; D ambiguous. There are 15 residues in the CDR3. The ends were cut back, 6 bases at V and 4 bases at J, with 19 bases in the middle. Germline CDR1 is SNHLY and CDR2 is FYNNEI. The CDR3 nucleotides read TGTGCCAGCAGCCCCTCCGGGTCTTCCCTGTACGAGCAGTACTTC. This gives the protein CASSPSGSSLYEQYF.

This clone was counted once. The V call is TRBV10-1, the J call TRBJ1-1; perhaps TRBD1 as D (5 bases). Germline CDR1 and CDR2: WNHNN and SYGVQD (reference sequence). Trimming removed 3 bases at V and 4 bases at J, with 6 bases between. CDR3 length equals 12 residues. CDR3: CASSDRVTEAFF. DNA for the CDR3: TGCGCCAGCAGTGACAGGGTCACTGAAGCTTTCTTT.

This chain connects TRBV7-9 to TRBJ1-1, with D uncertain. Germline V CDR1 and CDR2: SEHNR, FQNEAQ (reference sequence). The CDR3 is made up of 14 amino acids. V was shortened by 2 bases and J by 4 bases, with 11 bases between the two germline ends. DNA for the CDR3: TGTGCCAGCAGCTTACGCGGTTCTGCCACTGAAGCTTTCTTT. Its protein product is CASSLRGSATEAFF.

This clone was observed a handful of times. The rearrangement uses TRBV4-1 and TRBJ1-4; D remains unclear. Trimming stripped 1 base from V and 3 bases from J, with 15 bases between. Germline CDR1 and CDR2: MGHRA and YSYEKL. The CDR3 loop spans 17 amino acids. Here the CDR3 DNA reads TGCGCCAGCAGCCAAGGCAATCGGGGAACTCCTAATGAAAAACTGTTTTTT. Residues: CASSQGNRGTPNEKLFF.

The rearrangement joins TRBV6-5 to TRBJ1-1; possible D gene TRBD1, 6 bases. The V gene lost 6 bases and the J gene lost 0 bases, with 11 bases spanning the gap. The CDR3 consists of 14 residues. In germline, CDR1 is MNHEY, CDR2 SVGAGI. The CDR3 coding sequence is TGTGCCAGCAGAATCGGGACATTGAACACTGAAGCTTTCTTT. Protein sequence: CASRIGTLNTEAFF.

This sequence joins TRBV5-1 and TRBJ1-1, with D perhaps TRBD1 (5 bases). The CDR3 spans 17 residues. Germline assignment: CDR1 SGHRS and CDR2 YFSETQ. Trimming cost V 2 bases and J 0 bases, with 17 bases left between them. The CDR3 loop is CASSLSGSILLNTEAFF. In DNA, the CDR3 is TGCGCCAGCAGCTTATCAGGGTCTATCCTTCTGAACACTGAAGCTTTCTTT.

V and J are TRBV28 and TRBJ1-1; D is undetermined. Trimming shortened V by 2 bases and J by 4 bases, and 11 bases separated the two germline ends. From germline, CDR1 is MDHEN and CDR2 SYDVKM. The CDR3 totals 14 residues. DNA for the CDR3: TGTGCCAGCAGTTTAAATTTAGGAGGCACTGAAGCTTTCTTT. It specifies CASSLNLGGTEAFF.

This chain connects TRBV6-6 to TRBJ1-6; D is perhaps TRBD1 (5 bases). Germline V CDR1 and CDR2: MNHNY, SVGAGI (reference sequence). Between the trimmed V and J ends, which lost 5 bases and 8 bases, there was a span of 19 bases. This CDR3 is 16 amino acids long. CDR3 sequence: CASSNNQGLSYSPLHF. The CDR3 region has the DNA TGTGCCAGCAGTAACAACCAGGGACTTTCCTATTCACCCCTCCACTTT.

The chain's CDR3 is CASSRGGTEAFF. Here the CDR3 DNA reads TGCGCCAGCAGTCGCGGGGGCACTGAAGCTTTCTTT. The gene calls are TRBV4-1 and TRBJ1-1; tentatively, D is TRBD1 (5 bases). This CDR3 is 12 amino acids long. CDR1 and CDR2 from the germline V gene are MGHRA and YSYEKL. Trimming removed 6 bases at V and 4 bases at J, with 9 bases between.

V and J are TRBV5-4 and TRBJ2-5; 9 bases agree with TRBD1. This CDR3 has 17 residues. J lost 5 bases, V lost 2 bases, and 13 bases had no gene match. The germline CDR1 and CDR2 sequences are SGHNT and YYREEE (reference sequence). The CDR3 DNA sequence: TGTGCCAGCAGCTTTGGGGGTGGGACAGGGTATGTCGAGACCCAGTACTTC. Its protein product is CASSFGGGTGYVETQYF.

The V gene is TRBV12-5, the J gene TRBJ1-1; the D gene is possibly TRBD1 (6 bases). Per germline, CDR1 LGHNT and CDR2 FRNRAP. This CDR3 region has 16 residues. V dropped 3 bases and J dropped 4 bases, with 18 bases sitting between them. CDR3 region: CASGFTSGTSGTEAFF. CDR3 coding DNA: TGTGCTAGTGGTTTTACCTCCGGGACATCCGGCACTGAAGCTTTCTTT. Drawing the rest from reference TRBV12-5 and TRBJ1-1, the complete variable domain is DARVTQTPRHKVTEMGQEVTMRCQPILGHNTVFWYRQTMMQGLELLAYFRNRAPLDDSGMPKDRFSAEMPDATLATLKIQPSEPRDSAVYFCASGFTSGTSGTEAFFGQGTRLTVV.

The chain carries TRBV4-1 and TRBJ2-1; no firm D call. CDR1 is MGHRA and CDR2 is YSYEKL in the germline V gene. This CDR3 region has 17 residues. The germline V and J ends were trimmed by 2 bases and 7 bases, with 21 bases remaining between them. The CDR3 nucleotides are TGCGCCAGCAGCCAATGGTGGGCCACCGACCAGTTTAATGAGCAGTTCTTC. Translation: CASSQWWATDQFNEQFF.

In DNA form, the CDR3 reads TGTGCCAGCACGCGGCAGCTTGGGGATACGCAGTATTTT. Translation: CASTRQLGDTQYF. The V gene is TRBV2, the J gene TRBJ2-3, with D uncertain. The CDR3 spans 13 residues. Looked up from germline, CDR1 is SNHLY and CDR2 is FYNNEI. The V and J ends lost 7 bases and 6 bases respectively, with 14 bases between them.

The V call is TRBV3-1 (or the pseudogene TRBV3-2), the J call TRBJ1-6; TRBD1 matches 8 bases. This CDR3 has 15 amino acids. Germline-derived CDR1 and CDR2 are LGHDT and YNNKEL (reference sequence). Germline trimming cut 5 bases from V and 10 bases from J; bases unmatched to any gene: 10. The CDR3 DNA reads TGTGCCAGCAGCACACAGGGGGACCGGTACTCACCCCTCCACTTT. Encoded protein: CASSTQGDRYSPLHF.